This TCR beta chain was recovered during a study of long-term antiretroviral therapy in people with HIV. Germline V gene lookup returns CDR1 MNHNS and CDR2 SASEGT. The J segment lost 9 bases and the V segment lost 6 bases, leaving 11 bases of the junction unmatched. The CDR3 loop spans 15 amino acids. The authors ran the immunoSEQ assay, v3.0, at survey level. Sequencing was performed with immunoSEQ multiplex PCR; in TCRdb, only in-frame clones are kept and a portion is missing. The sample lists fewer than 30,000 clones, roughly 80% seen once, with about 5.7% in the top ten. Of note for this clone: What it binds is unknown.

Treatment locations for all participants with HIV were in the United States. Findings and limits, study-wide: Post-ART diversity increased but stayed below transplant donor controls. Specimens of blood were obtained during about 2004 to 2017, possibly under older ART regimens.

The chain links TRBV6-1 to TRBJ1-6, with TRBD1 matching over 7 bases. The source material was unsorted PBMCs, sampled 0.7 years before starting antiretroviral therapy. This TCR came from a man aged 25 to 40 with HIV. The CDR3 region has the DNA TGTGCCAGCAGGCAAGGACAGGTCGGTCGTTCACCCCTCCACTTT. Protein product: CASRQGQVGRSPLHF.